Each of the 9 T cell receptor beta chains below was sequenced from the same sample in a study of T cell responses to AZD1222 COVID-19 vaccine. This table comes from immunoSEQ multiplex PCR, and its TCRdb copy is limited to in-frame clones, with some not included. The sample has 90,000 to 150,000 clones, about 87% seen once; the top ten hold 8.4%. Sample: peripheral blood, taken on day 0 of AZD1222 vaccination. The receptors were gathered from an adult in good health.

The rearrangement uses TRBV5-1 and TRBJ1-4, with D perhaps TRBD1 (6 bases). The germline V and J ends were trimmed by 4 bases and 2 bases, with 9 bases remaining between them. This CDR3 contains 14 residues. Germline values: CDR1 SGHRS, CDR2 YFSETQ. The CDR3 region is CASSPGETNEKLFF. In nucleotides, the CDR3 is TGCGCCAGCAGCCCAGGGGAGACTAATGAAAAACTGTTTTTT.

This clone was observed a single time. As DNA, the CDR3 is TGTGCCAGCTCACCAACGGCCCCCTCGAGCGAAGCTTTCTTT. Translating gives CASSPTAPSSEAFF. The rearrangement links TRBV18 to TRBJ1-1, with D uncertain. CDR1 is KGHSH and CDR2 is LQKENI in the germline V gene. The CDR3 spans 14 residues. V was cut by 2 bases and J by 8 bases, with 15 bases left in between.

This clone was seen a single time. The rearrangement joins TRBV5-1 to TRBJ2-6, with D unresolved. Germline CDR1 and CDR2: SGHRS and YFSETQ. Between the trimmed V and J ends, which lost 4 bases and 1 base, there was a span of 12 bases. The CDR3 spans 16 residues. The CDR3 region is CASSPVGLSGANVLTF. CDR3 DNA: TGCGCCAGCAGCCCCGTCGGGCTATCTGGGGCCAACGTCCTGACTTTC.

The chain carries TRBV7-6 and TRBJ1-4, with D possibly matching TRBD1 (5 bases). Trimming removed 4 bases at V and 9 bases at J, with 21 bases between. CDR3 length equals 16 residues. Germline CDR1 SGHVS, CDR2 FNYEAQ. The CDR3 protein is CASSSGGFGTGKKLFF. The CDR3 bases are TGTGCCAGCAGCTCCGGGGGTTTCGGGACGGGTAAAAAACTGTTTTTT.

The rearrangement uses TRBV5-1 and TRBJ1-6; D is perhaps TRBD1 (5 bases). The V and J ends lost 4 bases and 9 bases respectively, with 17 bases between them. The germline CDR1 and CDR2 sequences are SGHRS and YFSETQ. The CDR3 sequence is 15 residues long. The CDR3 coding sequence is TGCGCCAGCAGCACCGGGGGAGGGAAACTTTCACCCCTCCACTTT. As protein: CASSTGGGKLSPLHF. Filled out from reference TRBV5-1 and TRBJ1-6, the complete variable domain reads KAGVTQTPRYLIKTRGQQVTLSCSPISGHRSVSWYQQTPGQGLQFLFEYFSETQRNKGNFPGRFSGRQFSNSRSEMNVSTLELGDSALYLCASSTGGGKLSPLHFGNGTRLTVT.

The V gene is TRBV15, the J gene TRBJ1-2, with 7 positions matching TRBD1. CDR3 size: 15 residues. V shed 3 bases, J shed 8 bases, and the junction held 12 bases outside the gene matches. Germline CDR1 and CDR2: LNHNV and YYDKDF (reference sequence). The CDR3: CATSSAPRTGGGYTF. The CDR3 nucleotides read TGTGCCACCAGCAGCGCCCCCAGGACAGGAGGAGGCTACACCTTC. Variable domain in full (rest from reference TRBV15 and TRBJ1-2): DAMVIQNPRYQVTQFGKPVTLSCSQTLNHNVMYWYQQKSSQAPKLLFHYYDKDFNNEADTPDNFQSRRPNTSFCFLDIRSPGLGDTAMYLCATSSAPRTGGGYTFGSGTRLTVV.

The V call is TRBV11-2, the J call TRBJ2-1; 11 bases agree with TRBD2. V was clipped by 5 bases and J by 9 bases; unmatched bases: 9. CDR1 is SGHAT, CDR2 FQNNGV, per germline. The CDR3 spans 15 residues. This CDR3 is CASSPPPTSGSEQFF. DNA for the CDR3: TGTGCCAGCAGCCCCCCCCCAACTAGCGGGAGTGAGCAGTTCTTC.

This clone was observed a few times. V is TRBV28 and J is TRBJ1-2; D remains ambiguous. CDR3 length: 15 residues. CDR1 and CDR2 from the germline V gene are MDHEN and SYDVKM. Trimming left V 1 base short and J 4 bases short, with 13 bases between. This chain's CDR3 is CASSLYGSASYGYTF. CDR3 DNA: TGTGCCAGCAGTTTATACGGGAGCGCCTCCTATGGCTACACCTTC.

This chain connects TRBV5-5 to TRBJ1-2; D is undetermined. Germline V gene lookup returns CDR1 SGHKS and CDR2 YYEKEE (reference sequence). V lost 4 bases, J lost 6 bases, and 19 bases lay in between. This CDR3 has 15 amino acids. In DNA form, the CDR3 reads TGTGCCAGCAGCCCGAATTGGGCTTGGATAGATGGCTACACCTTC. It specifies CASSPNWAWIDGYTF.